The 2 T cell receptor beta chains in this list originate from one sample, sequenced in a study of early T cells in non-severe SARS-CoV-2 infection. From the 5' RACE reads, TCRdb called clonotypes with MiXCR, one entry per CDR3 protein. Here the sample spans about 58,000 distinct CDR3 sequences, more than 10% being singletons. Sequenced here: whole blood, sampled at baseline. The receptors were gathered from an adult who was a healthcare worker with PCR-confirmed SARS-CoV-2 infection or an uninfected control (not recorded which). The donor label of this sample is uncertain.

This clonotype appeared many times. This rearrangement joins TRBV12-5 to TRBJ2-5; D gene ambiguous. The CDR3 is 13 residues long. From germline, CDR1 is LGHNT and CDR2 FRNRAP. The V and J ends lost 1 base and 2 bases respectively, with 5 bases between them. The CDR3 loop reads CASGLGPQETQYF. CDR3 DNA sequence: TGTGCTAGTGGTTTGGGACCACAAGAGACCCAGTACTTC.

This clonotype was observed a few times. The chain uses TRBV15 and TRBJ1-5; 10 bases fit TRBD1. This CDR3 has 15 amino acids. The trim removed 1 base at V and 4 bases at J, leaving 1 base unmatched. Germline V gene sequence: CDR1 LNHNV, CDR2 YYDKDF (reference sequence). CDR3 nucleotides: TGTGCCACCAGCAGAGGGACAGGGGGGAATCAGCCCCAGCATTTT. Amino acids: CATSRGTGGNQPQHF.